One and the same sample provided the 27 T cell receptor beta chains below, sequenced in a study of blood T cell repertoires in COVID-19. Assay: immunoSEQ multiplex PCR; the TCRdb copy retains only in-frame clones and omits some. The profile shows 35,000 or so clones, roughly 88% of them singletons. Material for sequencing was peripheral blood. All receptors derive from a man in his sixties or seventies with acute or convalescent COVID-19.

This chain uses TRBV6-5 with TRBJ1-6; no clear D. In germline, CDR1 is MNHEY, CDR2 SVGAGI. The V gene lost 6 bases and the J gene lost 3 bases, with 3 bases spanning the gap. This CDR3 is built from 12 residues. The CDR3 DNA reads as TGTGCCAGCAGCAGCTATAATTCACCCCTCCACTTT. Translation gives CASSSYNSPLHF.

The chain employs TRBV7-9 and TRBJ1-2, with D unclear. V lost 3 bases to trimming and J lost 1 base, with 6 bases between them. CDR3 length equals 13 residues. Germline values: CDR1 SEHNR, CDR2 FQNEAQ (reference sequence). The CDR3: CASSLRDNYGYTF. CDR3 in DNA: TGTGCCAGCAGCTTGCGGGATAACTATGGCTACACCTTC.

This clone was seen just once. The CDR3 nucleotides are TGTGCCAGCAGCCTAGGGCGGGAGGGCGAGCAGTACTTC. Residues: CASSLGREGEQYF. The rearrangement joins TRBV5-4 to TRBJ2-7, with 9 positions matching TRBD2. Germline values: CDR1 SGHNT, CDR2 YYREEE (reference sequence). V was clipped by 4 bases and J by 6 bases; unmatched bases: 5. The CDR3 runs 13 residues.

The chain has TRBV25-1 and TRBJ1-1, with 7 nucleotides matching TRBD1. The CDR3 has 17 amino acids. The germline V gene has CDR1 MGHDK and CDR2 SYGVNS. The J segment lost 4 bases and the V segment lost 4 bases, leaving 15 bases of the junction unmatched. The CDR3 is CASSGTTGRVGGTEAFF. In DNA, the CDR3 is TGTGCCAGCAGTGGAACGACAGGGAGAGTCGGCGGCACTGAAGCTTTCTTT.

The gene calls are TRBV24-1 and TRBJ2-5; TRBD1 aligns across 7 bases. With V trimmed by 5 bases and J by 5 bases, 10 bases remained unmatched. The CDR3 loop spans 15 amino acids. From germline, CDR1 is KGHDR and CDR2 SFDVKD. CDR3 loop: CATSGSSGQWETQYF. The CDR3 nucleotides read TGTGCCACCAGTGGATCCTCGGGACAGTGGGAGACCCAGTACTTC.

The chain uses TRBV7-2 and TRBJ2-7; possible D gene TRBD2, 6 bases. Per germline, CDR1 SGHTA and CDR2 FQGNSA. The CDR3 covers 15 residues. V dropped 0 bases and J dropped 0 bases, with 9 bases sitting between them. The chain's CDR3 is CASSLAPGSSYEQYF. CDR3 nucleotide sequence: TGTGCCAGCAGCTTAGCTCCCGGGAGCTCCTACGAGCAGTACTTC.

The chain uses TRBV18 and TRBJ1-5; D remains ambiguous. The CDR3 has 16 residues. The germline V gene has CDR1 KGHSH and CDR2 LQKENI. The V and J ends lost 2 bases and 2 bases respectively, with 13 bases between them. CDR3 DNA: TGTGCCAGCTCACCATCTTCGGGATCGGGCAATCAGCCCCAGCATTTT. This gives the protein CASSPSSGSGNQPQHF.

CDR3 protein: CASSGAGAGGYEQYF. The CDR3 bases are TGTGCCAGCAGCGGGGCTGGGGCTGGTGGGTACGAGCAGTACTTC. The chain recombines TRBV5-4 with TRBJ2-7, with TRBD1 as a possible D gene (5 bases). Trimming took 4 bases from V and 4 from J, leaving 18 bases between them. The CDR3 has 15 residues. Germline lookup yields CDR1 SGHNT and CDR2 YYREEE (reference sequence).

This clone was seen a few times. The chain uses TRBV3-1 (or the pseudogene TRBV3-2) and TRBJ1-2; 8 bases agree with TRBD1. Germline lookup yields CDR1 LGHDT and CDR2 YNNKEL (reference sequence). The CDR3 covers 13 residues. After removal of 3 bases from V and 8 bases from J, the junction contained 5 bases not matched to a gene. CDR3 protein: CASSQGQELGYTF. CDR3 bases: TGTGCCAGCAGCCAGGGACAGGAACTCGGCTACACCTTC.

This chain connects TRBV5-6 to TRBJ2-1; D call uncertain. V dropped 4 bases and J dropped 0 bases, with 14 bases sitting between them. Germline assignment: CDR1 SGHDT and CDR2 YYEEEE. CDR3 length equals 16 residues. CDR3 sequence reads: CASSPFEASSYNEQFF. The CDR3 DNA is TGTGCCAGCAGCCCCTTCGAGGCGAGCTCCTACAATGAGCAGTTCTTC.

The chain carries TRBV5-6 and TRBJ2-5, with TRBD1 identical over 8 bases. With V trimmed by 3 bases and J by 11 bases, 3 bases remained unmatched. The V gene's germline CDR1 is SGHDT and CDR2 YYEEEE. CDR3 length: 11 residues. CDR3 region: CASSSQGAQYF. The CDR3 region has the DNA TGTGCCAGCAGCTCTCAGGGGGCTCAGTACTTC.

This chain connects TRBV7-2 to TRBJ2-2; tentatively, D is TRBD2 (6 bases). With 1 base removed from V and 2 bases from J, the gap between germline ends came to 14 bases. From germline, CDR1 is SGHTA and CDR2 FQGNSA. This CDR3 has 17 amino acids. The chain's CDR3 is CASSLGTLASNTGELFF. The CDR3 DNA follows: TGTGCCAGCAGCTTAGGAACCCTAGCGAGTAACACCGGGGAGCTGTTTTTT.

The V and J genes are TRBV7-7 and TRBJ2-3, with D hard to call. This CDR3 is 15 amino acids long. Germline V CDR1 and CDR2: SSHAT, FNYEAQ (reference sequence). The V end was cut by 2 bases, the J end by 2 bases, with 11 bases between. The CDR3 loop is CASSLSLTPTDTQYF. The CDR3 DNA is TGTGCCAGCAGCTTATCTCTAACCCCCACAGATACGCAGTATTTT. Filled out from reference TRBV7-7 and TRBJ2-3, the complete variable domain reads GAGVSQSPRYKVTKRGQDVTLRCDPISSHATLYWYQQALGQGPEFLTYFNYEAQPDKSGLPSDRFSAERPEGSISTLTIQRTEQRDSAMYRCASSLSLTPTDTQYFGPGTRLTVL.

A remark on this clone: Germline is not matched at one junction end, which may reflect a read error. The gene calls are TRBV5-1 and TRBJ1-1; maybe TRBD1 (5 bases). CDR3 length: 15 residues. Germline V CDR1 and CDR2: SGHRS, YFSETQ. CDR3 amino acids: CASSLAQGGSTEAFF. The CDR3 DNA reads as TGCGCCAGTAGCTTGGCCCAGGGAGGGAGCACTGAAGCTTTCTTT.

The V and J genes are TRBV7-2 and TRBJ2-1, with TRBD2 identical over 10 bases. The length of the CDR3 is 15 residues. V dropped 2 bases and J dropped 5; count of bases not matched to a gene: 3. Per the germline V gene, CDR1 is SGHTA and CDR2 is FQGNSA. The CDR3 bases are TGTGCCAGCAGCTTACCCACTAGCGGGAACAATGAGCAGTTCTTC. Translating gives CASSLPTSGNNEQFF. The variable domain in full, completed from reference TRBV7-2 and TRBJ2-1, reads GAGVSQSPSNKVTEKGKDVELRCDPISGHTALYWYRQSLGQGLEFLIYFQGNSAPDKSGLPSDRFSAERTGGSVSTLTIQRTQQEDSAVYLCASSLPTSGNNEQFFGPGTRLTVL.

The chain joins TRBV5-6 to TRBJ2-3; 11 nucleotides line up with TRBD1. V was clipped by 4 bases and J by 6 bases; unmatched bases: 4. The V gene's germline CDR1 is SGHDT and CDR2 YYEEEE. CDR3 length equals 14 residues. In nucleotides, the CDR3 is TGTGCCAGCAGCCAACGGACAGGGGGCGATACGCAGTATTTT. This gives the protein CASSQRTGGDTQYF.

The V and J genes are TRBV12-3 or TRBV12-4 and TRBJ1-5, with D uncertain. Trimming cost V 5 bases and J 6 bases, with 8 bases left between them. The CDR3 consists of 12 residues. CDR3 loop: CASSLSVQPQHF. The CDR3 bases are TGTGCCAGCAGTCTCTCTGTTCAGCCCCAGCATTTT.

The genes are TRBV7-2 and TRBJ2-2, with a possible D match to TRBD1 (6 bases). The germline V gene encodes CDR1 SGHTA and CDR2 FQGNSA. The CDR3 is 15 amino acids. Trimming removed 5 bases from V and 3 bases from J, with 13 bases in between. CDR3 in DNA: TGTGCCAGCAGCCTCAGGGGACACGACACCGGGGAGCTGTTTTTT. It yields the protein CASSLRGHDTGELFF. Supplemented by reference TRBV7-2 and TRBJ2-2, the full variable domain reads GAGVSQSPSNKVTEKGKDVELRCDPISGHTALYWYRQSLGQGLEFLIYFQGNSAPDKSGLPSDRFSAERTGGSVSTLTIQRTQQEDSAVYLCASSLRGHDTGELFFGEGSRLTVL.

The chain couples TRBV5-1 to TRBJ1-1; unclear D gene. The CDR3 is 14 amino acids. V lost 0 bases, J lost 2 bases, and 8 bases lay in between. Germline V gene lookup returns CDR1 SGHRS and CDR2 YFSETQ. CDR3 sequence: CASSLVDFNTEAFF. The CDR3 coding sequence is TGCGCCAGCAGCTTGGTAGATTTTAACACTGAAGCTTTCTTT.

The chain links TRBV5-8 to TRBJ1-6; TRBD1 is a possible D gene (5 bases). The ends were cut back, 4 bases at V and 5 bases at J, with 10 bases in the middle. This CDR3 region has 14 residues. Germline CDR1 and CDR2: SGHTS and YDEGEE. The CDR3 is CASSQTVNNSPLHF. DNA of the CDR3: TGTGCCAGCAGCCAGACAGTTAATAATTCACCCCTCCACTTT.

The CDR3 protein is CASSQGRYGYTF. As DNA, the CDR3 is TGCGCCAGCAGCCAAGGGCGGTATGGCTACACCTTC. The rearrangement uses TRBV4-3 and TRBJ1-2; D not resolved. The V end was cut by 1 base, the J end by 5 bases, with 5 bases between. The CDR3 runs to 12 residues. Germline CDR1 is LGHNA and CDR2 is YSLEER.

The rearrangement joins TRBV19 to TRBJ2-1, with 11 positions matching TRBD2. Trimming removed 0 bases from V and 8 bases from J; junction bases left unmatched: 6. CDR1 and CDR2 from the germline V gene are LNHDA and SQIVND (reference sequence). The CDR3 is 16 residues long. In DNA, the CDR3 is TGTGCCAGTAGTATAGATTTACTAGCGGGAGTGGATGAGCAGTTCTTC. This codes for CASSIDLLAGVDEQFF.

The chain combines TRBV10-3 with TRBJ2-3, with 9 bases lining up with TRBD2. Losses at the gene ends were 10 bases for V and 0 bases for J; bases not matched to a gene: 11. The germline V gene encodes CDR1 ENHRY and CDR2 SYGVKD. There are 16 residues in the CDR3. The CDR3 DNA is TGTGCCACAGGAGGGGCAACTAGCGGGAGCACAGATACGCAGTATTTT. This sequence encodes CATGGATSGSTDTQYF.

This clone is medium-sized (0.01 to 0.1%). The genes are TRBV28 and TRBJ2-7; the match to TRBD2 covers 7 bases. The CDR3 has 15 amino acids. V shed 4 bases and J 2 bases; nucleotides not matched to a gene: 8. Looked up from germline, CDR1 is MDHEN and CDR2 is SYDVKM. The CDR3 reads CASSSYGTMAYEQYF. CDR3 nucleotide sequence: TGTGCCAGCAGTTCATACGGGACTATGGCCTACGAGCAGTACTTC.

The V gene is TRBV24-1, the J gene TRBJ1-1, with D uncertain. Germline V CDR1 and CDR2: KGHDR, SFDVKD. The CDR3 contains 13 residues. The V and J ends lost 3 bases and 8 bases respectively, with 12 bases between them. The CDR3: CATSDPGKPEAFF. In DNA, the CDR3 is TGTGCCACCAGTGATCCGGGTAAGCCAGAAGCTTTCTTT.

V is TRBV19 and J is TRBJ1-1; tentative D call: TRBD1 (5 bases). The CDR3 totals 14 residues. V lost 6 bases, J lost 0 bases, and 11 bases lay in between. Germline CDR1 LNHDA, CDR2 SQIVND (reference sequence). The CDR3 DNA reads TGTGCCAGTAGGCGCGGGGGAATGAACACTGAAGCTTTCTTT. This encodes CASRRGGMNTEAFF.

The V gene is TRBV5-6, the J gene TRBJ2-1; D perhaps matches TRBD2 (5 bases). The CDR3 totals 11 residues. CDR1 and CDR2 from the germline V gene are SGHDT and YYEEEE. V was pared by 2 bases and J by 12 bases, with 9 bases between. The chain's CDR3 is CASSFGELQFF. CDR3 coding DNA: TGTGCCAGCAGCTTTGGGGAGTTGCAGTTCTTC.